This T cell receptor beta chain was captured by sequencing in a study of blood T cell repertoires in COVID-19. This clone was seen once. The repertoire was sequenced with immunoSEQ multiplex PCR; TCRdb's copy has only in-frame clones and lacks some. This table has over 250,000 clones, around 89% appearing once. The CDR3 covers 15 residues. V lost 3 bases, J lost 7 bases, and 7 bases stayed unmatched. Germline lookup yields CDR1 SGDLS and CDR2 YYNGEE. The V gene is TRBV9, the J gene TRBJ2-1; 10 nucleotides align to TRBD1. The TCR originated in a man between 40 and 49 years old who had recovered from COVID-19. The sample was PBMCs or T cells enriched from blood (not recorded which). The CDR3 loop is CASSARQGAGNEQFF. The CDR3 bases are TGTGCCAGCAGCGCCCGACAGGGGGCTGGGAATGAGCAGTTCTTC.